The clone carrying this T cell receptor beta chain has just a few counts. Its target is not known. This record belongs to a study of blood T cells in healthy people across ages. Using a J-beta primer mix together with a sample-barcoded 5' primer, a second PCR was run for roughly 7 to 11 cycles. TCRdb processed the 5' RACE reads anew with MiXCR; each CDR3 protein has one entry. The sample records 920,000 or so distinct CDR3 sequences, more than 40% being singletons. Study-wide results and limits: Diversity of TCR beta per million T cells declined in a roughly linear way with age.

The CDR3 is 15 amino acids. CDR1 is SQVTM and CDR2 is ANQGSEA in the germline V gene. V lost 2 bases and J 0 bases, leaving 10 bases between the germline ends. The rearrangement uses TRBV29-1 and TRBJ2-2; D is perhaps TRBD1 (5 bases). The TCR was taken from a woman aged 55-75 years in good health. The source material was blood. This chain's CDR3 is CSVEIKGTNTGELFF. CDR3 bases: TGCAGCGTTGAAATAAAGGGGACGAACACCGGGGAGCTGTTTTTT.